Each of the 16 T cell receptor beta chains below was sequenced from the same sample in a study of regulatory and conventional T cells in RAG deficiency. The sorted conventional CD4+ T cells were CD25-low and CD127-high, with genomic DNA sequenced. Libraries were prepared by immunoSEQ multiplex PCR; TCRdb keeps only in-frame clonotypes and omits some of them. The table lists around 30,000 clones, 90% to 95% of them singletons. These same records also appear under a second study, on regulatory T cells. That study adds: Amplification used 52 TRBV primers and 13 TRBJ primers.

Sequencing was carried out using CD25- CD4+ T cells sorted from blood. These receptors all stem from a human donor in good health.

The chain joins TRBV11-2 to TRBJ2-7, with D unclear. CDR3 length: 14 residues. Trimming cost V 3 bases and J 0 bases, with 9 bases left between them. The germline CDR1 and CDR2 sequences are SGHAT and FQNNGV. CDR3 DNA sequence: TGTGCCAGCAGCTTTTCCGTTCCCTCCTACGAGCAGTACTTC. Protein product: CASSFSVPSYEQYF.

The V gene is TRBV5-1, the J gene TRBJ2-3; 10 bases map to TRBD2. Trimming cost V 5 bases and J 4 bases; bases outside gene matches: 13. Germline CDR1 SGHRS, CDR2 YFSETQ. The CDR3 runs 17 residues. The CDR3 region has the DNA TGCGCCAGCAGTCCCGAACGAGCGGGGGGGGACCCAGATACGCAGTATTTT. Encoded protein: CASSPERAGGDPDTQYF.

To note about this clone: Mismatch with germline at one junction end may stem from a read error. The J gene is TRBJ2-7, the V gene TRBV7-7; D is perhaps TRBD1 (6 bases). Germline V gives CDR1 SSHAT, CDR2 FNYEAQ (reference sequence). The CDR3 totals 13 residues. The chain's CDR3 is CASSLNRENEQYF. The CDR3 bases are TGTGCTAGCAGCTTGAACAGGGAAAACGAGCAGTACTTC.

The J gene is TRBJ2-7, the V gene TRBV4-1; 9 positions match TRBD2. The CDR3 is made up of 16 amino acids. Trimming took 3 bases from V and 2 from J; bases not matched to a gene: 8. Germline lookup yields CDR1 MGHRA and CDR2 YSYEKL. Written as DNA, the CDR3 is TGCGCCAGCAGCCACCCCTGGCGGGGGGGTACCTACGAGCAGTACTTC. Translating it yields CASSHPWRGGTYEQYF.

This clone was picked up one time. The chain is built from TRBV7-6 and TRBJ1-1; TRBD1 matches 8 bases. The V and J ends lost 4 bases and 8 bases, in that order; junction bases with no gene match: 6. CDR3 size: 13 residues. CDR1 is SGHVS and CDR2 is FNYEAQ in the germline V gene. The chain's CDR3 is CASSSRQGMEAFF. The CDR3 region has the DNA TGTGCCAGCAGCTCAAGACAGGGGATGGAAGCTTTCTTT.

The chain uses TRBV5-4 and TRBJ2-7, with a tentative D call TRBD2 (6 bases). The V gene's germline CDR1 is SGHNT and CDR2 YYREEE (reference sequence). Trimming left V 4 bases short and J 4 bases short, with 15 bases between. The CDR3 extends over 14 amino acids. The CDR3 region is CASSIRDGLYEQYF. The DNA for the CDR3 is TGTGCCAGCAGCATCCGGGACGGACTATACGAGCAGTACTTC.

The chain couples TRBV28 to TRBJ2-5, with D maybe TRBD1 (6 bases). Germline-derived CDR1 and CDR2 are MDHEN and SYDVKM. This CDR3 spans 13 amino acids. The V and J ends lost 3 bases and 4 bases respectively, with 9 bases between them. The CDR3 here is CASSFQGPETQYF. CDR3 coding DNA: TGTGCCAGCAGTTTCCAGGGGCCAGAGACCCAGTACTTC.

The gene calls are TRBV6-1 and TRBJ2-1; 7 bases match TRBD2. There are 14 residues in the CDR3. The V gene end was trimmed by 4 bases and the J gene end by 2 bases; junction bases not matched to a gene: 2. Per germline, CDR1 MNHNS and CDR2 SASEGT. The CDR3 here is CASSASGTYNEQFF. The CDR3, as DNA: TGTGCCAGCAGTGCTAGCGGAACCTACAATGAGCAGTTCTTC.

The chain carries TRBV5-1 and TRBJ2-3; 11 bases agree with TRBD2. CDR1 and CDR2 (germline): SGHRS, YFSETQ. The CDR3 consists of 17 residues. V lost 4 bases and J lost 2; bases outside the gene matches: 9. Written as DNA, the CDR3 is TGCGCCAGCAGCCCCCATCTAGCGGGGGGAATCACAGATACGCAGTATTTT. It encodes CASSPHLAGGITDTQYF. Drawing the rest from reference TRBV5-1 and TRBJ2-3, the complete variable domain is KAGVTQTPRYLIKTRGQQVTLSCSPISGHRSVSWYQQTPGQGLQFLFEYFSETQRNKGNFPGRFSGRQFSNSRSEMNVSTLELGDSALYLCASSPHLAGGITDTQYFGPGTRLTVL.

This CDR3 reads CASSITFAGTGGSPLHF. The CDR3 region has the DNA TGTGCCAGTAGTATAACCTTCGCCGGGACAGGGGGTTCACCCCTCCACTTT. The chain is built from TRBV19 and TRBJ1-6; 11 bases line up with TRBD1. With 2 bases clipped from V and 9 bases from J, the junction kept 9 bases outside the gene matches. The CDR3 spans 17 residues. Germline CDR1 reads LNHDA; CDR2 reads SQIVND (reference sequence).

Here the CDR3 DNA reads TGCAGCGTTGACCCCGCGAGGACTCGCATAGATACGCAGTATTTT. Translated, it gives CSVDPARTRIDTQYF. The V call is TRBV29-1, the J call TRBJ2-3; tentatively, D is TRBD2 (5 bases). Trimming took off 3 bases at V and 5 bases at J, with 18 bases between the two ends. CDR1 is SQVTM, CDR2 ANQGSEA, per germline. CDR3 size: 15 residues.

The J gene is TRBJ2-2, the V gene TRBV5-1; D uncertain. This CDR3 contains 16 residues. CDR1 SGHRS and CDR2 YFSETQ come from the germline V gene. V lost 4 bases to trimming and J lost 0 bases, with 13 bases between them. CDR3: CASSLQTQANTGELFF. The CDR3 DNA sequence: TGCGCCAGCAGCCTACAGACCCAAGCGAACACCGGGGAGCTGTTTTTT.

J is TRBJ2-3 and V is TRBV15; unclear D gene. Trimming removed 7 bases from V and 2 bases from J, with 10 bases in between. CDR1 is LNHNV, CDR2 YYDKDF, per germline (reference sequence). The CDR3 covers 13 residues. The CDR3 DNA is TGTGCCACCAACGTCAGGTCCACAGATACGCAGTATTTT. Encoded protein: CATNVRSTDTQYF.

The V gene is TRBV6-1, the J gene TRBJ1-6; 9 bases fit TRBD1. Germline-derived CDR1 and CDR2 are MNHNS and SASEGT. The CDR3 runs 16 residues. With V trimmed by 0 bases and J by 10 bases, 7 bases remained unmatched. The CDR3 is CASSEAVGTGISPLHF. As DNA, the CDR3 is TGTGCCAGCAGTGAAGCCGTGGGGACAGGGATCTCACCCCTCCACTTT.

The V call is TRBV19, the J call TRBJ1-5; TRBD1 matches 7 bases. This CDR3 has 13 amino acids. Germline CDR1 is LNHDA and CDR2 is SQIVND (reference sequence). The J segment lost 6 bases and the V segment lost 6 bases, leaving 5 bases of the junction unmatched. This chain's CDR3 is CASSEDRSQPQHF. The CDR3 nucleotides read TGTGCCAGTAGCGAGGACAGGTCTCAGCCCCAGCATTTT.

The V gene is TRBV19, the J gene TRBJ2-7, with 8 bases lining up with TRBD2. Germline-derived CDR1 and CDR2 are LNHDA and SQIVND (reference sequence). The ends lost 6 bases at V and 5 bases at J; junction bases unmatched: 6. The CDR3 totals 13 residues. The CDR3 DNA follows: TGTGCCAGTAGACCCGGGGGGGGGAACGAGCAGTACTTC. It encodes CASRPGGGNEQYF.